Listed below are T cell receptor beta chains from one sample, sequenced in a study of blood T cell repertoires in COVID-19. Assay used: immunoSEQ multiplex PCR; TCRdb lists only in-frame clones, some missing. The sample carries 350,000 to 450,000 clones, around 87% recorded once. The sequenced sample was peripheral blood. Receptor source: a human donor in a cohort sampled during active COVID-19. The CDR3 runs from the conserved cysteine through the conserved F or W. A D gene is named only where the DNA matches it firmly. Clone size is not always given. Where it is, it says once, few, many or a class for expanded clones.

TRBD1	TRBJ2-5	TRBV2	NA	CASSELRGHGETQYF	TGTGCCAGCAGTGAACTCAGGGGGCATGGGGAGACCCAGTACTTC
TRBD1	TRBJ1-2	TRBV28	few	CASSYGTGNYGYTF	TGTGCCAGCAGTTACGGGACAGGGAACTATGGCTACACCTTC
NA	TRBJ1-1	TRBV7-9	NA	CASSYRDPSTEAFF	TGTGCCAGCAGCTACAGGGACCCAAGCACTGAAGCTTTCTTT
NA	TRBJ2-2	TRBV7-3	NA	CASSSLSGTGELFF	TGTGCCAGCAGCTCCCTCTCGGGCACCGGGGAGCTGTTTTTT
NA	TRBJ1-1	TRBV19	few	CASSMQRYSGRGTEAFF	TGTGCCAGTAGTATGCAACGGTACAGCGGGAGAGGAACTGAAGCTTTCTTT
NA	TRBJ1-2	TRBV29-1	few	CSVDSGRESRYGYTF	TGCAGCGTTGATTCAGGGAGGGAAAGTCGATATGGCTACACCTTC
TRBD1	TRBJ2-7	TRBV3-1/TRBV3-2	few	CASSPGGRRGRYEQYF	TGTGCCAGCAGCCCCGGGGGTCGCAGGGGGCGGTACGAGCAGTACTTC
TRBD1	TRBJ1-2	TRBV5-4	NA	CASSFDRVSNYGYTF	TGTGCCAGCAGCTTCGACAGGGTCTCTAACTATGGCTACACCTTC
NA	TRBJ2-1	TRBV19	NA	CASSIKSGTFNEQFF	TGTGCCAGTAGTATAAAGTCAGGGACTTTTAATGAGCAGTTCTTC
NA	TRBJ1-1	TRBV12-3/TRBV12-4	NA	CASSLVANTEAFF	TGTGCCAGCAGTCTCGTGGCGAACACTGAAGCTTTCTTT
NA	TRBJ1-5	TRBV6-5	NA	CVSIGAANQPQHF	TGTGTCTCCATAGGGGCCGCTAATCAGCCCCAGCATTTT
TRBD2	TRBJ2-2	TRBV27	NA	CASSPITGLAGANTGELFF	TGTGCCAGCAGCCCAATTACGGGACTAGCGGGAGCGAACACCGGGGAGCTGTTTTTT
NA	TRBJ2-7	TRBV5-6	NA	CASSRGSYEQYF	TGTGCCAGCAGCAGGGGTTCCTACGAGCAGTACTTC
NA	TRBJ1-2	TRBV24-1	NA	CATRGPGGGIGGYTF	TGTGCCACCAGAGGCCCGGGGGGGGGTATTGGTGGCTACACCTTC
TRBD1	TRBJ2-1	TRBV5-1	NA	CASSLGTGGQYNEQFF	TGCGCCAGCAGCTTGGGAACAGGGGGTCAATACAATGAGCAGTTCTTC
NA	TRBJ2-7	TRBV5-1	NA	CASRPYKTGLDYYEQYF	TGCGCCAGCAGACCGTATAAGACGGGACTCGATTACTACGAGCAGTACTTC
TRBD2	TRBJ2-7	TRBV7-3	NA	CASSLIGGSSYEQYF	TGTGCCAGCAGCTTAATCGGGGGGTCCTCCTACGAGCAGTACTTC
NA	TRBJ2-7	TRBV28	NA	CASRGGAHYEQYF	TGTGCCAGCAGGGGTGGGGCGCACTACGAGCAGTACTTC
TRBD2	TRBJ2-2	TRBV6-1	NA	CASSGRLAGEAGELFF	TGTGCCAGCAGTGGGAGGCTAGCGGGAGAGGCCGGGGAGCTGTTTTTT
TRBD2	TRBJ2-7	TRBV5-1	NA	CASSRSGGDYDEQYF	TGCGCCAGCAGCCGCTCGGGAGGGGACTATGATGAGCAGTACTTC
NA	TRBJ2-7	TRBV7-9	NA	CASSPVRGADSYEQYF	TGTGCCAGCAGCCCAGTCCGGGGGGCCGACTCCTACGAGCAGTACTTC
TRBD1	TRBJ1-2	TRBV2	once	CASSERGQGVYYGYTF	TGTGCCAGCAGTGAAAGAGGACAGGGGGTCTACTATGGCTACACCTTC
NA	TRBJ2-2	TRBV3-1/TRBV3-2	NA	CASSQGGNSGNTGELFF	TGTGCCAGCAGCCAAGGGGGTAATAGCGGTAACACCGGGGAGCTGTTTTTT
NA	TRBJ1-2	TRBV5-6	NA	CASSPWARRFYGYTF	TGTGCCAGCAGCCCTTGGGCCCGACGATTCTATGGCTACACCTTC
NA	TRBJ1-3	TRBV19	NA	CASSIVSRGTIYF	TGTGCCAGTAGTATAGTTTCGCGGGGCACCATATATTTT
NA	TRBJ1-1	TRBV6-5	NA	CASSREMETEAFF	TGTGCCAGCAGTAGGGAGATGGAAACTGAAGCTTTCTTT
TRBD2	TRBJ2-5	TRBV5-6	NA	CASSLTPWAGVETQYF	TGTGCCAGCAGCTTGACCCCCTGGGCGGGAGTAGAGACCCAGTACTTC
NA	TRBJ1-4	TRBV30	NA	CAWSAPHSGGVNEKLFF	TGTGCCTGGAGTGCACCCCATTCGGGGGGGGTAAATGAAAAACTGTTTTTT
NA	TRBJ2-1	TRBV30	NA	CAWSDSNYNEQFF	TGTGCCTGGAGTGACTCTAACTACAATGAGCAGTTCTTC
TRBD2	TRBJ2-1	TRBV30	NA	CAWLTPGLANEQFF	TGTGCCTGGCTTACCCCGGGACTAGCGAATGAGCAGTTCTTC
NA	TRBJ2-1	TRBV11-3	NA	CASSLNGVNEQFF	TGTGCCAGCAGCCTAAACGGGGTCAATGAGCAGTTCTTC
NA	TRBJ2-3	TRBV1	few	CTSSLPRLAGGFTDTQYF	TGCACCAGCAGCCTCCCGCGACTAGCGGGGGGCTTCACAGATACGCAGTATTTT
NA	TRBJ2-2	TRBV27	NA	CASSFVTSPGELFF	TGTGCCAGCAGTTTCGTAACTAGCCCCGGGGAGCTGTTTTTT
TRBD1	TRBJ2-5	TRBV5-8	NA	CASSLRGRGLSPETQYF	TGTGCCAGCAGCTTGAGGGGCAGGGGGCTATCCCCGGAGACCCAGTACTTC
NA	TRBJ2-1	TRBV5-1	once	CASSLILGGIENNEQFF	TGCGCCAGCAGCTTGATTTTGGGGGGTATTGAGAACAATGAGCAGTTCTTC
NA	TRBJ2-7	TRBV5-1	NA	CASSFGGYEQYF	TGCGCCAGCAGCTTCGGGGGCTACGAGCAGTACTTC